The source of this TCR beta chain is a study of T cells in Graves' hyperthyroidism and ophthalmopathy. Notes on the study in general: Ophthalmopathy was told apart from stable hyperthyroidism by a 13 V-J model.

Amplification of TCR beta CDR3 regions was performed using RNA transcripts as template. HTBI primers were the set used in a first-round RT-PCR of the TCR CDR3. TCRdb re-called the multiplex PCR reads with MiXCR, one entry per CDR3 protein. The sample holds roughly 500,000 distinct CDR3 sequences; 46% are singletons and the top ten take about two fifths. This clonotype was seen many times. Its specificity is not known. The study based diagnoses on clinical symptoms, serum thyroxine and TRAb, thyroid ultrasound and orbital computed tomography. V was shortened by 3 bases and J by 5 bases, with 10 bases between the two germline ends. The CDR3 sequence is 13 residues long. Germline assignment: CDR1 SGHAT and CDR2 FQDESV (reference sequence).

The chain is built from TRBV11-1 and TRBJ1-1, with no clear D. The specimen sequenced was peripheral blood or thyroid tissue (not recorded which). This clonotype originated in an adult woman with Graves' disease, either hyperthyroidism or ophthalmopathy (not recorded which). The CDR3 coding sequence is TGTGCCAGCAGCTTTGATCGAGGGACTGAAGCTTTCTTT. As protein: CASSFDRGTEAFF.